This T cell receptor beta chain was recorded in a study of T cell responses to AZD1222 COVID-19 vaccine. General study results and limits: An increase in Spike-specific TCR breadth and depth was observed after two AZD1222 doses. It was only a handful of AZD1222 recipients who were seropositive at baseline. White British donors predominated, females outnumbered males, and clonal diversity was possibly underestimated.

The CDR3 is made up of 13 amino acids. The V and J ends lost 1 base and 3 bases respectively, with 7 bases between them. Per the germline V gene, CDR1 is SGHAT and CDR2 is FQNNGV. TCRdb's table, derived via immunoSEQ multiplex PCR, lists solely in-frame clones and lacks some. The sample records about 69,000 clones, 75% to 90% being singletons. This clone has just one count. No antigen is known for it. The starting material was peripheral blood, obtained 28 days after the second AZD1222 dose. This clonotype was sampled from an adult who received the AZD1222 COVID-19 vaccine. This chain connects TRBV11-2 to TRBJ2-7; D not resolved. CDR3 sequence: CASSLGLNYEQYF. CDR3 DNA sequence: TGTGCCAGCAGCTTAGGGCTCAACTACGAGCAGTACTTC.